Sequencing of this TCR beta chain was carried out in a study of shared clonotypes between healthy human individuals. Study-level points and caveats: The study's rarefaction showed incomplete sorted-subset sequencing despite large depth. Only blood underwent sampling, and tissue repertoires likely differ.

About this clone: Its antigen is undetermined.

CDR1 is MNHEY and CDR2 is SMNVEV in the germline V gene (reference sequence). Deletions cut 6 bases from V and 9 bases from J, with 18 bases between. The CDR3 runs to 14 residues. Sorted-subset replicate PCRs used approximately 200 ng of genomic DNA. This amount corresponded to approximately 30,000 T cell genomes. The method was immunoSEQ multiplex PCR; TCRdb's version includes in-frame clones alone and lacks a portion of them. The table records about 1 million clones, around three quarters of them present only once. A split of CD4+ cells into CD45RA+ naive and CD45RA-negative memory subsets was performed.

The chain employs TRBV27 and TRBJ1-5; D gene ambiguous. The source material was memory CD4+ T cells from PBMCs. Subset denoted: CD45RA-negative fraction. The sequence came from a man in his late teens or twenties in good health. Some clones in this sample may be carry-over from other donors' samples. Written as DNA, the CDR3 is TGTGCCAGCAGCCCTGACACCGGGTCTCGGCCCCAGCATTTT. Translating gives CASSPDTGSRPQHF.